The T cell receptor beta chain under discussion was sequenced for a study of CXCR3-negative and CXCR3-positive naive CD8 T cells. Study overall: Sequencing gave about 135 million TRB reads overall, about 1.5 +/- 0.3 million per library. Whole-study results and caveats: TRB CDR3s were more hydrophobic in CXCR3-positive than in CXCR3-negative naive cells.

Regarding this clonotype: Its target is unknown.

UMI-labeled TRB cDNA libraries were prepared by 5' RACE. From the 5' RACE reads, TCRdb lists one entry per CDR3 protein and no DNA. The listing contains more than 20,000 distinct CDR3 sequences. In germline, CDR1 is MGHRA, CDR2 YSYEKL. The CDR3 totals 16 residues. The rearrangement joins TRBV4-1 to TRBJ2-2; as DNA is missing, the TRBD1 call by TCRdb cannot be tested. The material sequenced was naive CXCR3- CD8+ T cells from blood. Specified subset: CD45RO-CCR7+CD27+CD95- naive CD8+ T cells lacking CXCR3 (TNR3-). The receptor was isolated from a human donor in good health. Some clones in this sample may be carry-over from other donors' samples. This chain's CDR3 is CASSHPKSQASGELFF.